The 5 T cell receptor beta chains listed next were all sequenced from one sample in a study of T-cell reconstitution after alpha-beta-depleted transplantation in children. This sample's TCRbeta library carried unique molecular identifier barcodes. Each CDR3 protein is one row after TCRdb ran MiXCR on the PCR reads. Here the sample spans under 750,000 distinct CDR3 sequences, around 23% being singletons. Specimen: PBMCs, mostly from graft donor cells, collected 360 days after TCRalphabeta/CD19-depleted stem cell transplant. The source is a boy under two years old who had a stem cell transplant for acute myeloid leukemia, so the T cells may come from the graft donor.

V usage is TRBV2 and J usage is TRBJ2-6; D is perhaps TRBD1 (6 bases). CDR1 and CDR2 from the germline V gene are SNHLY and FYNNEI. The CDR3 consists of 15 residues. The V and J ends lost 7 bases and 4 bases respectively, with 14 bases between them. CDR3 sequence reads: CASTGPRGGANVLTF. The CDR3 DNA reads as TGTGCCAGCACGGGGCCCAGGGGAGGGGCCAACGTCCTGACTTTC.

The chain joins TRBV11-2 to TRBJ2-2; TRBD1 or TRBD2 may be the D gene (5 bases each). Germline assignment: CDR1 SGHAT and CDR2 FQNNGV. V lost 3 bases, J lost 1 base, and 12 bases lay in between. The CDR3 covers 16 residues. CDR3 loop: CASSLARDGNTGELFF. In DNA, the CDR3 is TGTGCCAGCAGCTTGGCTCGGGACGGGAACACCGGGGAGCTGTTTTTT.

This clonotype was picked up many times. The CDR3 nucleotides read TGTGCCAGTGTACTGGGGACAGGATCCTACAATGAGCAGTTCTTC. It specifies CASVLGTGSYNEQFF. The chain carries TRBV12-3 or TRBV12-4 and TRBJ2-1, with TRBD1 matching 8 bases. With V trimmed by 9 bases and J by 1 base, 8 bases remained unmatched. The CDR3 covers 15 residues.

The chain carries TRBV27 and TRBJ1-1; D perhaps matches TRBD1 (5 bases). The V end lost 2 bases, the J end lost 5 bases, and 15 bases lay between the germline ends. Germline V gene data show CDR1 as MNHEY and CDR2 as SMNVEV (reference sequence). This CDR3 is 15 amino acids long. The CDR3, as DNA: TGTGCCAGCAGTTTAGTCAGGGCGCGGAGTACTGAAGCTTTCTTT. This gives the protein CASSLVRARSTEAFF.

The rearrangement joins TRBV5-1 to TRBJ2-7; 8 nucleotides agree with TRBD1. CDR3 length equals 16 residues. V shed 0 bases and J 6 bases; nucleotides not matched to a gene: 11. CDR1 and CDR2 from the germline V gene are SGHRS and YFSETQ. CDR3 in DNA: TGCGCCAGCAGCTTGGCCCTGGTACAGGGGGGAGGCGAGCAGTACTTC. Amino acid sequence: CASSLALVQGGGEQYF. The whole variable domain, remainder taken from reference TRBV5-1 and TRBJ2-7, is KAGVTQTPRYLIKTRGQQVTLSCSPISGHRSVSWYQQTPGQGLQFLFEYFSETQRNKGNFPGRFSGRQFSNSRSEMNVSTLELGDSALYLCASSLALVQGGGEQYFGPGTRLTVT.